These 10 T cell receptor beta chains originate from one sample sequenced in a study of blood T cells in healthy people across ages. The authors ran a second PCR of roughly 7 to 11 cycles using a sample-barcoded 5' primer and a J-beta primer mix. TCRdb recomputed calls from the 5' RACE reads with MiXCR, one row per CDR3 protein. The repertoire has over 1,200,000 distinct CDR3 sequences, 59% of them found once; the top ten carry more than 6%. Material: blood. The origin of the receptors is a man younger than 35 in good health.

This clonotype was observed a handful of times. This chain joins TRBV15 and TRBJ2-4; no firm D call. The J call is doubtful: the DNA matches TRBJ2-7 better. Germline lookup yields CDR1 LNHNV and CDR2 YYDKDF (reference sequence). The CDR3 has 14 residues. This CDR3 is CATSSTLEIHEQYF. The CDR3 region has the DNA TGTGCCACCAGCAGTACTTTAGAAATTCACGAGCAGTACTTC.

The V and J genes are TRBV6-5 and TRBJ2-4; 9 bases align to TRBD1. The J call is doubtful: the DNA matches TRBJ2-7 better. Germline V gene data show CDR1 as MNHEY and CDR2 as SVGAGI. There are 14 residues in the CDR3. In DNA form, the CDR3 reads TGTGCCAGCAGTTTAGGGACAGGGATCCACGAGCAGTACTTC. Translating gives CASSLGTGIHEQYF.

The V call is TRBV12-3 or TRBV12-4, the J call TRBJ1-2, with a tentative D call TRBD1 (5 bases). Trimming left V 4 bases short and J 4 bases short, with 25 bases between. The length of the CDR3 is 18 residues. In DNA, the CDR3 is TGTGCCAGCAGTTCTACCCTGCGGGGACTCCCTATGACCTATGGCTACACCTTC. Protein sequence: CASSSTLRGLPMTYGYTF.

The chain joins TRBV29-1 to TRBJ2-7, with D maybe TRBD1 (6 bases). CDR1 SQVTM and CDR2 ANQGSEA come from the germline V gene. The CDR3 extends over 11 amino acids. V shed 3 bases and J shed 5 bases, with 8 bases lying between them. CDR3 amino acids: CSVDGGHEQYF. CDR3 DNA sequence: TGCAGCGTTGATGGGGGCCACGAGCAGTACTTC.

V and J are TRBV10-2 and TRBJ2-4, with 10 bases matching TRBD2. The J call may not be correct, given that the DNA end is closer to TRBJ2-7. CDR1 is WSHSY and CDR2 is SAAADI in the germline V gene. The CDR3 is 15 amino acids. The CDR3 DNA sequence: TGCGCCAGCAGCGCCACTAGCGGGAATTCGAACGAGCAGTACTTC. Translated: CASSATSGNSNEQYF.

The CDR3 bases are TGTGCCAGCAGTTTTATGATGGTGGTTCAGGGGACAGTCTCCTACGAGCAGTACTTC. Its translation is CASSFMMVVQGTVSYEQYF. This chain links TRBV28 with TRBJ2-7, with 7 bases aligning to TRBD1. The ends lost 3 bases at V and 0 bases at J; junction bases unmatched: 17. This CDR3 comprises 19 residues. Germline loops: CDR1 MDHEN, CDR2 SYDVKM.

The chain is built from TRBV29-1 and TRBJ2-1; 8 bases align to TRBD2. The CDR3 is made up of 15 amino acids. Germline assignment: CDR1 SQVTM and CDR2 ANQGSEA. Germline trimming cut 6 bases from V and 0 bases from J; bases unmatched to any gene: 7. The CDR3 reads CSVATGTSSYNEQFF. As DNA, the CDR3 is TGCAGCGTAGCTACCGGGACTAGCTCCTACAATGAGCAGTTCTTC.

J is TRBJ2-5 and V is TRBV21-1; the table's D call TRBD1 went unverified against the DNA. TRBV21-1 is a pseudogene locus. CDR3 size: 20 residues. CDR3 sequence (DNA): TGTGCCAGCAGCAAGCCCTACAGGGCTGAGCCTCCCCCGCGCCAAGAGACCCAGTACTTC. Translating gives CASSKPYRAEPPPRQETQYF.

V is TRBV6-5 and J is TRBJ2-7; TRBD2 matches 7 bases. CDR1 MNHEY and CDR2 SVGAGI come from the germline V gene. Losses at the gene ends were 0 bases for V and 2 bases for J; bases not matched to a gene: 7. The CDR3 has 16 residues. CDR3 region: CASSYSPRGTPYEQYF. The CDR3 region has the DNA TGTGCCAGCAGTTACTCCCCGCGGGGGACCCCCTACGAGCAGTACTTC.

The chain uses TRBV5-5 and TRBJ2-2, with D perhaps matching TRBD1 (7 bases). The V end lost 4 bases, the J end lost 2 bases, and 24 bases lay between the germline ends. CDR1 SGHKS and CDR2 YYEKEE come from the germline V gene (reference sequence). This CDR3 spans 19 amino acids. CDR3 in amino acids: CASSVVGYDREENTGELFF. The CDR3 DNA sequence: TGTGCCAGCAGCGTTGTTGGGTACGACAGGGAGGAAAACACCGGGGAGCTGTTTTTT. Using reference TRBV5-5 and TRBJ2-2 for the parts outside the CDR3, the full variable domain is DAGVTQSPTHLIKTRGQQVTLRCSPISGHKSVSWYQQVLGQGPQFIFQYYEKEERGRGNFPDRFSARQFPNYSSELNVNALLLGDSALYLCASSVVGYDREENTGELFFGEGSRLTVL.